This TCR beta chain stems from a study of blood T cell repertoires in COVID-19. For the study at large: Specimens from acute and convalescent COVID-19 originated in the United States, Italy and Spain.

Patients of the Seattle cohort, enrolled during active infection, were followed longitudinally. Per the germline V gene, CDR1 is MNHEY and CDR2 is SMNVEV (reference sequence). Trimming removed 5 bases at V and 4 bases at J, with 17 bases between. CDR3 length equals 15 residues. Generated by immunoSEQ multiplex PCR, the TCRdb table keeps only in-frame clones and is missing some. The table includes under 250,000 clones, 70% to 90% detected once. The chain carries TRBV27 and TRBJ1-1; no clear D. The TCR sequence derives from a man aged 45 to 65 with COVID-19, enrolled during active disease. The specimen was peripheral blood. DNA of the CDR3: TGTGCCAGCAGTAAACTGCCCATGGCGGGCACTGAAGCTTTCTTT. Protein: CASSKLPMAGTEAFF.